A few counts support the clone carrying this T cell receptor beta chain. Its specificity is unknown. The CDR3 is made up of 17 amino acids. The germline CDR1 and CDR2 sequences are KGHSH and LQKENI. Losses at the gene ends were 3 bases for V and 5 bases for J; bases not matched to a gene: 11. Quantitative 5'-RACE with molecular barcodes was used to make the TCR beta libraries. TCRdb ran MiXCR on the 5' RACE reads and lists one entry per CDR3 protein. The repertoire includes fewer than 450,000 distinct CDR3 sequences, 15% to 20% of them detected once, and under 1.2% sits in the top ten. This record comes from a study of CD8 T cells in ankylosing spondylitis. Study-level results: Relatively rare in peripheral blood, disease-linked clones were also CD8+. One TCR beta motif, made up of eight or nine highly homologous variants, appeared characteristic of ankylosing spondylitis blood. Some motif variants were previously reported in reactive arthritis synovial fluid and blood. Clones linked to disease were reported to show significant enrichment in matched ankylosing spondylitis synovial fluid.

This clonotype was obtained from a male donor with ankylosing spondylitis. The chain has TRBV18 and TRBJ2-5, with 11 bases identical to TRBD2. Sequenced: blood, either unsorted or a sorted T cell fraction (not recorded which). DNA for the CDR3: TGTGCCAGCTCACCCGGACTAGCGGGCCCAGGAGGGGAGACCCAGTACTTC. It encodes CASSPGLAGPGGETQYF.